One T cell receptor (beta chain) is described in this entry. V was shortened by 0 bases and J by 1 base, with 13 bases between the two germline ends. Looked up from germline, CDR1 is MNHEY and CDR2 is SVGEGT. The CDR3 has 16 residues. This record comes from a study of blood T cell repertoires in COVID-19. Profiled with immunoSEQ multiplex PCR; TCRdb holds only in-frame clones, not every one. The data hold approximately 200,000 clones, with roughly 80% observed a single time. The receptor was isolated from a woman of 80 years or more with acute or convalescent COVID-19. The sequencing input was peripheral blood. The chain employs TRBV6-2 or TRBV6-3 and TRBJ2-7; possibly TRBD1 for D (6 bases). The CDR3: CASSYSTGRGSYEQYF. CDR3 bases: TGTGCCAGCAGTTACTCGACCGGCAGGGGATCCTACGAGCAGTACTTC.